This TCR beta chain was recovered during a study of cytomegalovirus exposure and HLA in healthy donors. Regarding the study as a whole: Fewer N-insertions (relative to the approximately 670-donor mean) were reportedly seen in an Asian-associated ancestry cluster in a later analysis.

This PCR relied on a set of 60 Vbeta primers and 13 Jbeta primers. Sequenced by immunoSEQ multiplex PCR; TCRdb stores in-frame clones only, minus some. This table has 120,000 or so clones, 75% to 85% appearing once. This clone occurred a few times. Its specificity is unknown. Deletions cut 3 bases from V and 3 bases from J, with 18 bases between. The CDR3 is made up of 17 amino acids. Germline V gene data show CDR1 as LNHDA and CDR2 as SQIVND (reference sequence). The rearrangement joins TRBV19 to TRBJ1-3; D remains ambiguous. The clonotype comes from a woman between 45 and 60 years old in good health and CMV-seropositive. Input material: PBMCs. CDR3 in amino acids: CASSMWSDLGSGNTIYF. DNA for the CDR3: TGTGCCAGTAGTATGTGGAGCGACCTTGGGAGTGGAAACACCATATATTTT.